This is a list of T cell receptor beta chains from one sample in a study of neoadjuvant nivolumab and ipilimumab in lung cancer. Produced via immunoSEQ multiplex PCR; TCRdb's table is partial and in-frame only. The sample has about 26,000 clones, 80% to 85% seen once; the top ten hold around 9.3%. This sample comprised tumor tissue, obtained after neoadjuvant nivolumab, alone or with ipilimumab, at or shortly before surgery. These receptors originate from an adult with non-small cell lung cancer. CDR3s include the opening cysteine and the closing phenylalanine or tryptophan. D genes are given only for firm matches. Where a row states a size, it is once, few, many or the class of an expanded clone; other rows omit it.

cdr3_nt: TGCGCCAGCAGCAGCGGGACCGAGACGAACACCGGGGAGCTGTTTTTT
cdr3_aa: CASSSGTETNTGELFF
j_call: TRBJ2-2
v_call: TRBV5-1
d_call: TRBD2
cdr3_length: 16
clone_size: NA

cdr3_nt: TGTGCCAGCAGCCTCGGGACTACCAATGAGCAGTTCTTC
cdr3_aa: CASSLGTTNEQFF
j_call: TRBJ2-1
v_call: TRBV7-9
d_call: TRBD2
cdr3_length: 13
clone_size: once

cdr3_nt: TGTGCCAGCGTCACGGGACAGGGCGGTGAAGCTTTCTTT
cdr3_aa: CASVTGQGGEAFF
j_call: TRBJ1-1
v_call: TRBV11-2
d_call: TRBD1
cdr3_length: 13
clone_size: few

cdr3_nt: TGTGCCTGGGGCGCCCGGGACAGGGGGTACGGGGAGCTGTTTTTT
cdr3_aa: CAWGARDRGYGELFF
j_call: TRBJ2-2
v_call: TRBV30
d_call: TRBD1
cdr3_length: 15
clone_size: NA

cdr3_nt: TGTGCCAGCACCGCGACAGGGGAGGTCAATGAGCAGTTCTTC
cdr3_aa: CASTATGEVNEQFF
j_call: TRBJ2-1
v_call: TRBV28
d_call: TRBD1
cdr3_length: 14
clone_size: NA

cdr3_nt: TGTGCCAGCAGCCCCTACGGGACAGGGCTCCAGTCCTACGAGCAGTACTTC
cdr3_aa: CASSPYGTGLQSYEQYF
j_call: TRBJ2-7
v_call: TRBV5-6
d_call: TRBD1
cdr3_length: 17
clone_size: NA

cdr3_nt: TGCAGCGTTGTACAGGGGGTCTACGATGGCTACACCTTC
cdr3_aa: CSVVQGVYDGYTF
j_call: TRBJ1-2
v_call: TRBV29-1
d_call: TRBD1
cdr3_length: 13
clone_size: NA

cdr3_nt: TGCGCCAGCAGCTTGGGGGACAGGGTCCCAGAGACCCAGTACTTC
cdr3_aa: CASSLGDRVPETQYF
j_call: TRBJ2-5
v_call: TRBV5-1
d_call: TRBD1
cdr3_length: 15
clone_size: NA

cdr3_nt: TGTGCCAGCAGTATATCGGGAATGGGTGGCTACACCTTC
cdr3_aa: CASSISGMGGYTF
j_call: TRBJ1-2
v_call: TRBV25-1
d_call: NA
cdr3_length: 13
clone_size: NA

cdr3_nt: TGTGCCACCAGCAGAGATGCCAGAGATACGCAGTATTTT
cdr3_aa: CATSRDARDTQYF
j_call: TRBJ2-3
v_call: TRBV15
d_call: NA
cdr3_length: 13
clone_size: once

cdr3_nt: TGTGCCAGCAGTTCGAGGCAGGCCTACGAGCAGTACTTC
cdr3_aa: CASSSRQAYEQYF
j_call: TRBJ2-7
v_call: TRBV6-5
d_call: NA
cdr3_length: 13
clone_size: NA

cdr3_nt: TGCGCCAGCAGCCAAGATCTTTTGTGGGGCCTTAACTATGGCTACACCTTC
cdr3_aa: CASSQDLLWGLNYGYTF
j_call: TRBJ1-2
v_call: TRBV4-1
d_call: NA
cdr3_length: 17
clone_size: NA

cdr3_nt: TGCGCCAGCAGCTCCTTCGGCACTGAAGCTTTCTTT
cdr3_aa: CASSSFGTEAFF
j_call: TRBJ1-1
v_call: TRBV5-1
d_call: NA
cdr3_length: 12
clone_size: NA

cdr3_nt: TGTGCCAGCAGTTTAAACAGGGTGGGAGAAAAACTGTTTTTT
cdr3_aa: CASSLNRVGEKLFF
j_call: TRBJ1-4
v_call: TRBV27
d_call: NA
cdr3_length: 14
clone_size: NA

cdr3_nt: TGCAGCGTTGACTCGGACAGGGGCTACGAGCAGTACTTC
cdr3_aa: CSVDSDRGYEQYF
j_call: TRBJ2-7
v_call: TRBV29-1
d_call: TRBD1
cdr3_length: 13
clone_size: once

cdr3_nt: TGTGCCAGCAGAGACATTCGGACGAGGGAGCTGTTTTTT
cdr3_aa: CASRDIRTRELFF
j_call: TRBJ2-2
v_call: TRBV6-5
d_call: NA
cdr3_length: 13
clone_size: NA

cdr3_nt: TGTGCCAGCTCACCGCAACATAGCAATCAGCCCCAGCATTTT
cdr3_aa: CASSPQHSNQPQHF
j_call: TRBJ1-5
v_call: TRBV18
d_call: NA
cdr3_length: 14
clone_size: NA

cdr3_nt: TGTGCCTGGGGCTCGGGGGGATTAGGCGGCTACACCTTC
cdr3_aa: CAWGSGGLGGYTF
j_call: TRBJ1-2
v_call: TRBV30
d_call: NA
cdr3_length: 13
clone_size: NA